Included here is one T cell receptor beta chain sequence, with context. Its specificity is not known. Participants comprised healthy donors of bone marrow. PCR employed 60 Vbeta and 13 Jbeta primers. Data came from immunoSEQ multiplex PCR; TCRdb stores just in-frame clones and leaves some out. The table shows 70,000 to 95,000 clones, with more than 60% occurring only once. The record originates from a study of cytomegalovirus exposure and HLA in healthy donors. Study-level background: An earlier analysis found 100 million or so unique TCR beta sequences from around 180 million T cells.

Study-wide results and caveats: The study dropped some indistinguishable V segments, TRBV6-2 and TRBV6-3 among them.

The CDR3 contains 15 residues. V was trimmed by 5 bases and J by 0 bases, leaving 13 bases between them. The germline V gene has CDR1 MNHEY and CDR2 SMNVEV (reference sequence). Sequenced material: PBMCs. The source of this sequence is a man aged 35-49 years in good health and CMV-seronegative. This rearrangement joins TRBV27 to TRBJ1-1; D remains unclear. The DNA of the CDR3 is TGTGCCAGCAGTCCTCGAGCGCAGATGAACACTGAAGCTTTCTTT. Its translation: CASSPRAQMNTEAFF.